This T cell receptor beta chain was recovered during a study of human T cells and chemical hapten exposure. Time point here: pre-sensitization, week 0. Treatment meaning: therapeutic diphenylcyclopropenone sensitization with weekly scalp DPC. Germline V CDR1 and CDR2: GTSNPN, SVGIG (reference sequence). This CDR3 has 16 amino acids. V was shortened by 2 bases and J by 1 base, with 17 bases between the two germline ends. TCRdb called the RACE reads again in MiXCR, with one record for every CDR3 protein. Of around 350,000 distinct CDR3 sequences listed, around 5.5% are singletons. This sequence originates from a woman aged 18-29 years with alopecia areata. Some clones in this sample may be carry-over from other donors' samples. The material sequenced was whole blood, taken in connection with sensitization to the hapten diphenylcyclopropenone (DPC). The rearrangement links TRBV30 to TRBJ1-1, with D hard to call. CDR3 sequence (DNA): TGTGCCTGGAGTACAACTTCAGACGGGAAGAACACTGAAGCTTTCTTT. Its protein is CAWSTTSDGKNTEAFF.